This T cell receptor beta chain was retrieved from a study of OX40 agonist ivuxolimab in advanced cancers. Study details: Melanoma, hepatocellular carcinoma, head and neck or renal cell cancer occurred in dose-escalation patients. Study-level results: Dosing at 0.1 to 3.0 mg/kg was accompanied by clonal expansion of CD4+ and CD8+ blood T cells by week 6. Normalized expansion of T-cell clones was also low for some nonresponders.

Sequencing was performed with immunoSEQ multiplex PCR; in TCRdb, only in-frame clones are kept and a portion is missing. The data contain 90,000 to 120,000 clones, around 93% of them seen just once; the ten biggest clones take up roughly 0.66%. Turning to this clone: The antigen is unknown.

Patients who had autoimmune disease history or got systemic immunosuppression were left out. Here the sequenced sample was CD4+ or CD8+ T cells sorted from blood, taken in a trial of the OX40 agonist ivuxolimab. The TCR was taken from an adult with an advanced solid tumor such as melanoma, head and neck, liver or kidney cancer.

The CDR3 loop reads CASSGNWGQTILGNQPQHF. The DNA of the CDR3 is TGTGCCAGCAGTGGAAACTGGGGACAGACCATACTAGGCAATCAGCCCCAGCATTTT. The chain is built from TRBV27 and TRBJ1-5, with TRBD1 matching over 7 bases. After removal of 5 bases from V and 2 bases from J, the junction contained 18 bases not matched to a gene. Germline loops: CDR1 MNHEY, CDR2 SMNVEV (reference sequence). This CDR3 has 19 amino acids.